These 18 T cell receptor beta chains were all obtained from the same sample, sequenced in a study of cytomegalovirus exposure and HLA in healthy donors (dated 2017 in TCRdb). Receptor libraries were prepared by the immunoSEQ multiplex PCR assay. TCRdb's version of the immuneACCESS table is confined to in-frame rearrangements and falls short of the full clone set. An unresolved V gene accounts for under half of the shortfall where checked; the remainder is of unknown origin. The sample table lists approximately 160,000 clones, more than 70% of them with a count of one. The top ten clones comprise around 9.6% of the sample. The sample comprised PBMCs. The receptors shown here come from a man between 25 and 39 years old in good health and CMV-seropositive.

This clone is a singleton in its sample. Here the CDR3 DNA reads TGTGCCAGCAGTTACTCGATCGGGGTGAATACGCAGTATTTT. It encodes CASSYSIGVNTQYF. The gene calls are TRBV6-6 and TRBJ2-3; TRBD2 is a possible D gene (5 bases). From germline, CDR1 is MNHNY and CDR2 SVGAGI (reference sequence). The CDR3 runs to 14 residues. V was cut by 0 bases and J by 7 bases, with 11 bases left in between.

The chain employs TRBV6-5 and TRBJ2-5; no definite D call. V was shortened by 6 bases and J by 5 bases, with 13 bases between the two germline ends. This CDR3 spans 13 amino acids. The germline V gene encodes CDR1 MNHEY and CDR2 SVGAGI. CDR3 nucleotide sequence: TGTGCCAGCAGGGGCCGTGGCAGTGAGACCCAGTACTTC. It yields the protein CASRGRGSETQYF.

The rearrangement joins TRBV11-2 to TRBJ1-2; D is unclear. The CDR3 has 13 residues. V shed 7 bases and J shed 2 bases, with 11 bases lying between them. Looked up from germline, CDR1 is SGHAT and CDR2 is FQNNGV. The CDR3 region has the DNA TGTGCCAGCACCACGTCGGGGAACTATGGCTACACCTTC. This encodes CASTTSGNYGYTF.

CDR3 in amino acids: CASSPDRVSSTDTQYF. The CDR3 DNA reads TGTGCCAGCAGCCCGGACAGGGTCTCTAGCACAGATACGCAGTATTTT. The V call is TRBV5-4, the J call TRBJ2-3, with 8 bases that match TRBD1. The germline V gene encodes CDR1 SGHNT and CDR2 YYREEE (reference sequence). V was clipped by 4 bases and J by 0 bases; unmatched bases: 7. The CDR3 loop spans 16 amino acids. Supplemented by reference TRBV5-4 and TRBJ2-3, the full variable domain reads ETGVTQSPTHLIKTRGQQVTLRCSSQSGHNTVSWYQQALGQGPQFIFQYYREEENGRGNFPPRFSGLQFPNYSSELNVNALELDDSALYLCASSPDRVSSTDTQYFGPGTRLTVL.

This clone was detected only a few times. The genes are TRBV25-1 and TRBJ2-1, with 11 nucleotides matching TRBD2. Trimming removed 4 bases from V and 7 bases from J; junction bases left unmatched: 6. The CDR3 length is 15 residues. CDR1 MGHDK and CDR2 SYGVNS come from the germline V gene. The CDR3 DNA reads TGTGCCAGCAGTGCTACTAGCGGGAGACATAATGAGCAGTTCTTC. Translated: CASSATSGRHNEQFF.

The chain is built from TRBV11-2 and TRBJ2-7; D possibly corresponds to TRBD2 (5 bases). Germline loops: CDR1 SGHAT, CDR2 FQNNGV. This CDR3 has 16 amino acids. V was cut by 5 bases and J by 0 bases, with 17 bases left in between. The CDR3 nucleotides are TGTGCCAGCAGCCCGTCACCGGGGTACAGCTCCTACGAGCAGTACTTC. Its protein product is CASSPSPGYSSYEQYF.

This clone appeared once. The chain's CDR3 is CASSLGGDYEKLFF. CDR3 bases: TGTGCCAGCAGCTTGGGAGGGGACTACGAAAAACTGTTTTTT. This rearrangement joins TRBV5-4 to TRBJ1-4; possibly TRBD1 for D (5 bases). Germline CDR1 SGHNT, CDR2 YYREEE (reference sequence). V shed 0 bases and J shed 8 bases, with 11 bases lying between them. The length of the CDR3 is 14 residues.

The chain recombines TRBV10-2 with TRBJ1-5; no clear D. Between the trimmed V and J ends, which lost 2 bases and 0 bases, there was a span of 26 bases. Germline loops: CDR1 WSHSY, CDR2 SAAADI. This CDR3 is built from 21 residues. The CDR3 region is CASSEHSNEGSLRNSNQPQHF. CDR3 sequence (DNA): TGCGCCAGCAGTGAGCACTCCAATGAGGGTAGCTTAAGAAATAGCAATCAGCCCCAGCATTTT.

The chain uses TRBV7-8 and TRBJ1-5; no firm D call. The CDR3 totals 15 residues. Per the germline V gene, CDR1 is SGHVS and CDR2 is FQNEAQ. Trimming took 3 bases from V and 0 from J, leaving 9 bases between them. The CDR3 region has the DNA TGTGCCAGCAGCTTCCTGTCAGGTAGCAATCAGCCCCAGCATTTT. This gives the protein CASSFLSGSNQPQHF.

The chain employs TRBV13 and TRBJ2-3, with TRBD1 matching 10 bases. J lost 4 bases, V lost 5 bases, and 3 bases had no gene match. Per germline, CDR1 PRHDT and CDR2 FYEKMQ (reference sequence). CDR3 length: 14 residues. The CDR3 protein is CASSRGQGSDTQYF. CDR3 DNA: TGTGCCAGCAGCCGGGGACAGGGGTCAGATACGCAGTATTTT.

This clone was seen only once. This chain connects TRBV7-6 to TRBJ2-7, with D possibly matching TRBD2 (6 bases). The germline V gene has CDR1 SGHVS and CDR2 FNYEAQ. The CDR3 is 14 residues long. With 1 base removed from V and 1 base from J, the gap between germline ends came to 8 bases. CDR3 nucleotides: TGTGCCAGCAGCTTAGGTGGGGGGTCCTACGAGCAGTACTTC. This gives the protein CASSLGGGSYEQYF.

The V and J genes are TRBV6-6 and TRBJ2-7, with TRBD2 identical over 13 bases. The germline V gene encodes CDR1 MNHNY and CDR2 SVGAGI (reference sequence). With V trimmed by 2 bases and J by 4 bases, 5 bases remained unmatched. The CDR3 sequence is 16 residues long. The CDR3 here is CASSYPRTSGSYEQYF. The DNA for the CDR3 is TGTGCCAGCAGTTACCCTAGGACTAGCGGGAGTTACGAGCAGTACTTC.

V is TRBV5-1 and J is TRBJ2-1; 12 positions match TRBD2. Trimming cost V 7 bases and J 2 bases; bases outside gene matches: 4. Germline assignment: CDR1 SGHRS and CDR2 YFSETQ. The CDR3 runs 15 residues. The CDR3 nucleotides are TGCGCCAGCGGCCCTAGCGGGAGGGCCTACAATGAGCAGTTCTTC. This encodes CASGPSGRAYNEQFF.

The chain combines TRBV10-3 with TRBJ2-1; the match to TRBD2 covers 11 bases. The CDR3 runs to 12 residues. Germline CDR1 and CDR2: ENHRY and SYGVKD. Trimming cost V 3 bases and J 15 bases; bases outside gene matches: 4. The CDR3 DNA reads TGTGCCATCAGTGACAATAGCGGGGGGGCGTTCTTC. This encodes CAISDNSGGAFF.

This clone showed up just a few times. The CDR3 nucleotides are TGTGCCTGGAGTATCCGGCTAGCGGGATCGAACACCGGGGAGCTGTTTTTT. Encoded protein: CAWSIRLAGSNTGELFF. The rearrangement joins TRBV30 to TRBJ2-2; 9 positions match TRBD2. V was pared by 2 bases and J by 0 bases, with 7 bases of the junction left unmatched. The CDR3 spans 17 residues. Germline loops: CDR1 GTSNPN, CDR2 SVGIG (reference sequence).

In DNA, the CDR3 is TGCGCCAGCAGCTGGGGGACAGGGGGCTATGGCTACACCTTC. Protein product: CASSWGTGGYGYTF. The genes are TRBV5-1 and TRBJ1-2, with TRBD1 matching over 11 bases. The CDR3 has 14 amino acids. Germline V gene lookup returns CDR1 SGHRS and CDR2 YFSETQ. V lost 3 bases and J lost 4; bases outside the gene matches: 2.

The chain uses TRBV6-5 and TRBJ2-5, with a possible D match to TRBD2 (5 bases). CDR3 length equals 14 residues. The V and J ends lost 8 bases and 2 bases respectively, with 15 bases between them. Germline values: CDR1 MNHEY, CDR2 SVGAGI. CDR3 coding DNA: TGTGCCAGCGCGGGCCTAGTGGCACAAGAGACCCAGTACTTC. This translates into CASAGLVAQETQYF.

The DNA for the CDR3 is TGTGCCAGCAGTCTCAGGACTAGCGGGATTGAGACCCAGTACTTC. Translating it yields CASSLRTSGIETQYF. V is TRBV7-2 and J is TRBJ2-5; 12 positions match TRBD2. The length of the CDR3 is 15 residues. CDR1 is SGHTA and CDR2 is FQGNSA in the germline V gene. Trimming took 6 bases from V and 5 from J; bases not matched to a gene: 7.